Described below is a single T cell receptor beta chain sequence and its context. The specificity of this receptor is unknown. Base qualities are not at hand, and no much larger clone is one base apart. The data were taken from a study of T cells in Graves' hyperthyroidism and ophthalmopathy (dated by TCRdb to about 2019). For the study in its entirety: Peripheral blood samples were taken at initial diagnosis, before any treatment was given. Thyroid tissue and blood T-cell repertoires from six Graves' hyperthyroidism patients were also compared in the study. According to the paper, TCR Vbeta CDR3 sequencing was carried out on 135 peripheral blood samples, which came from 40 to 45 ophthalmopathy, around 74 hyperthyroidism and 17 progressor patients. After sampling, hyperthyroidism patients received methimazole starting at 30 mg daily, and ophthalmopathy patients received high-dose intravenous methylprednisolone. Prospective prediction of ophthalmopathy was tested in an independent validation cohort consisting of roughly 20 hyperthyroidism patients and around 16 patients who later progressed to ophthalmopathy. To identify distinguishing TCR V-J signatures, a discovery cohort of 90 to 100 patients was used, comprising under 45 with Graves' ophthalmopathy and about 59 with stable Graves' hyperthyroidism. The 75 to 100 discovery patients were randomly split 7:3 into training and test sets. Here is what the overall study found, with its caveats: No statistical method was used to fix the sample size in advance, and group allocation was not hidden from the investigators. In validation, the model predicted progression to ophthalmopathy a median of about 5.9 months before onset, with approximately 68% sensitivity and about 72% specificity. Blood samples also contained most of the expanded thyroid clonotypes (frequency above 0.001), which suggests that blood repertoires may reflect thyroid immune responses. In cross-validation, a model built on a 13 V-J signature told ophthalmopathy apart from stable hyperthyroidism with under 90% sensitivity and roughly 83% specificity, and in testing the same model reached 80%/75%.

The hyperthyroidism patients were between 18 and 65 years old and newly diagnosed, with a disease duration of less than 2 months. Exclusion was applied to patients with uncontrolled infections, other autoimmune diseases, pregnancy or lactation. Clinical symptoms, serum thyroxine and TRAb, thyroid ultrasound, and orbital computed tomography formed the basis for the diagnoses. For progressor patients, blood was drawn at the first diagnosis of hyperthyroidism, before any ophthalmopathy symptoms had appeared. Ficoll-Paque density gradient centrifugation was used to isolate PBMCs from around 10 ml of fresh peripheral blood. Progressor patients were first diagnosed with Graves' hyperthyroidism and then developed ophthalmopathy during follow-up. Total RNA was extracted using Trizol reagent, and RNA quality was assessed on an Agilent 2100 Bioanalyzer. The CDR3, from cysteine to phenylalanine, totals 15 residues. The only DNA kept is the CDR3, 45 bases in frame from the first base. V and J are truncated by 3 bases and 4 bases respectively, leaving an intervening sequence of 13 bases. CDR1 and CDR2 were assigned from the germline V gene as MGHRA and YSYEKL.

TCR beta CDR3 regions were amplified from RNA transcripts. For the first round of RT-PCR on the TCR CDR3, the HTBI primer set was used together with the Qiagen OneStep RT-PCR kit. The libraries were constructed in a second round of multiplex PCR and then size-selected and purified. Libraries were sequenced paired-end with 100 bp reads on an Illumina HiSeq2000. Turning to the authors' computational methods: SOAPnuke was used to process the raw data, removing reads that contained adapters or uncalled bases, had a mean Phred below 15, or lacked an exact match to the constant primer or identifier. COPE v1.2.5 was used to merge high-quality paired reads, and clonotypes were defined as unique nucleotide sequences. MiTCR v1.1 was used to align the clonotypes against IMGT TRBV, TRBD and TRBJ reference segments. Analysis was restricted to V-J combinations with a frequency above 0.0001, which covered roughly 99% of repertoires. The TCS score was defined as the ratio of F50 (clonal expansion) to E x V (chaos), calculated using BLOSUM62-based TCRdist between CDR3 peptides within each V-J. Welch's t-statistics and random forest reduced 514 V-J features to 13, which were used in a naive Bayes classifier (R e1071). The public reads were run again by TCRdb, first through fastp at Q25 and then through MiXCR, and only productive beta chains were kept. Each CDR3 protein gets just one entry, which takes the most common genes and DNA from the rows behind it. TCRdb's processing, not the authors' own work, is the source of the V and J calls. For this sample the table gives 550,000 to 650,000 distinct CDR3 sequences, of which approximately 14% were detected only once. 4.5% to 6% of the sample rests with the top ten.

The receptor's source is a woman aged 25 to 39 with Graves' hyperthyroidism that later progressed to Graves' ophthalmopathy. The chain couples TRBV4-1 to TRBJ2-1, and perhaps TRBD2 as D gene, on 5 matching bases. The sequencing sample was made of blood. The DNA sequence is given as TGCGCCAGCAGCCACCTCTCCGACTATTACAATGAGCAGTTCTTC. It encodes CASSHLSDYYNEQFF.